The present entry profiles one T cell receptor (beta chain) with its context. Germline values: CDR1 SGHKS, CDR2 YYEKEE (reference sequence). Trimming took 1 base from V and 0 from J, leaving 8 bases between them. This CDR3 spans 14 amino acids. These data belong to a study of multiple sclerosis patients with progressive multifocal leukoencephalopathy. Sequencing used immunoSEQ multiplex PCR; TCRdb keeps in-frame clones, though not all of them. The table shows tens of thousands of clones, with 85% to 90% occurring only once. The time point: around 13 months of natalizumab therapy. The source material was PBMCs, sampled from a patient treated with natalizumab. This chain joins TRBV5-5 and TRBJ2-7; no clear D. This clonotype was obtained from a human donor with multiple sclerosis. The CDR3 coding sequence is TGTGCCAGCAGCTTGAAGCGAGCCTCCTACGAGCAGTACTTC. Its translation: CASSLKRASYEQYF.